This TCR beta chain is from a study of T-cell reconstitution after alpha-beta-depleted transplantation in children. Points from the study as a whole: Several hundred graft clones that had expanded were reportedly the source of alpha-beta T cells about two months after transplant. Some patients owed their high day-60 TCRbeta diversity to surviving recipient T cells and thymic progenitors.

The sample holds a few counts of this clonotype. Its antigen remains unknown. Preparation of the TCRbeta library was carried out with unique molecular identifiers. MiXCR, run by TCRdb on the PCR reads, gives a single entry per CDR3 protein. This sample carries approximately 980,000 distinct CDR3 sequences, about 31% of them seen once, and the ten largest clones take over 25%. The CDR3 is 12 residues long. Germline V CDR1 and CDR2: LNHDA, SQIVND (reference sequence). V gave up 9 bases and J gave up 6 bases, with 12 bases separating them. The sample in question was PBMCs, mostly from graft donor cells, obtained 360 days after TCRalphabeta/CD19-depleted stem cell transplant. The sequence came from a boy in the first two years of life who had a stem cell transplant for SCID, so the T cells may come from the graft donor. The chain uses TRBV19 and TRBJ2-1; maybe TRBD2 (6 bases). CDR3 protein: CASGTVRNEQFF. CDR3 in DNA: TGTGCCAGCGGGACTGTTCGCAATGAGCAGTTCTTC. The full variable domain, in which reference TRBV19 and TRBJ2-1 provide the parts outside the CDR3, is DGGITQSPKYLFRKEGQNVTLSCEQNLNHDAMYWYRQDPGQGLRLIYYSQIVNDFQKGDIAEGYSVSREKKESFPLTVTSAQKNPTAFYLCASGTVRNEQFFGPGTRLTVL.